This entry describes one T cell receptor beta chain. Antigen specificity is unknown. The CDR3 spans 13 residues. Germline lookup yields CDR1 SGHRS and CDR2 YFSETQ. V lost 2 bases and J 5 bases, leaving 8 bases between the germline ends. Researchers isolated CD4+ T cells once approximately eleven days of culture had elapsed. The cohort was immunized with two doses of either the BNT162b2 or mRNA-1273 vaccine. Only in-frame clones appear in the TCRdb table, and some are missing; sequencing was by immunoSEQ multiplex PCR. The sample lists fewer than 55,000 clones, about three quarters occurring once. This specimen comes from a study of vaccination effects on CD4 cells after COVID-19. Overall study context: Culturing of under 2.5 million PBMC per well took place with roughly 9.4 IU/ml IL-2 and about 9.3 ug/ml peptides.

The source material was CD4+ T cells from PBMCs cultured without peptide, sampled after COVID-19 vaccination. This receptor was obtained from a human donor who received a COVID-19 vaccine. The rearrangement links TRBV5-1 to TRBJ2-1, with D perhaps TRBD1 or TRBD2 (6 bases each). The chain's CDR3 is CASSFRGDNEQFF. The CDR3 DNA reads as TGCGCCAGCAGCTTTAGGGGGGACAATGAGCAGTTCTTC.